These 12 T cell receptor beta chains came from one sample sequenced in a study of radiotherapy plus CTLA-4 blockade in lung cancer. Measured with immunoSEQ multiplex PCR; TCRdb has only the in-frame clones, and not every one. The sample shows over 75,000 clones, 83% of them seen only once. Sequenced material: peripheral blood, taken from a patient treated with radiotherapy plus ipilimumab. These receptors all come from a human donor with non-small cell lung cancer who had stable disease on radiotherapy plus ipilimumab.

This chain joins TRBV28 and TRBJ1-6; tentatively, D is TRBD1 (5 bases). Trimming took 3 bases from V and 4 from J, leaving 13 bases between them. Germline V gene sequence: CDR1 MDHEN, CDR2 SYDVKM. The CDR3 has 16 residues. The CDR3 region is CASSLGLNRYNSPLHF. The CDR3 DNA is TGTGCCAGCAGTTTGGGACTCAATAGGTATAATTCACCCCTCCACTTT.

The rearrangement links TRBV2 to TRBJ1-4; a possible D gene is TRBD1 (5 bases). The CDR3 is 12 residues long. V was trimmed by 4 bases and J by 8 bases, leaving 8 bases between them. Germline loops: CDR1 SNHLY, CDR2 FYNNEI. This CDR3 reads CASSANREKLFF. CDR3 nucleotide sequence: TGTGCCAGCAGTGCGAACAGGGAAAAACTGTTTTTT.

The chain links TRBV5-1 to TRBJ1-6, with TRBD1 matching 8 bases. CDR3 length: 14 amino acids. V was clipped by 7 bases and J by 9 bases; unmatched bases: 9. Germline CDR1 and CDR2: SGHRS and YFSETQ. The CDR3 sequence is CASSPDRETSPLHF. Written as DNA, the CDR3 is TGCGCCAGCTCCCCGGACAGGGAAACTTCACCCCTCCACTTT.

CDR3 bases: TGTGCCAGCAGCCCCCGGTCGGGCACAGATACGCAGTATTTT. Translating gives CASSPRSGTDTQYF. The chain is built from TRBV7-6 and TRBJ2-3, with D unresolved. The CDR3 is 14 amino acids. Trimming cost V 5 bases and J 1 base, with 10 bases left between them. Per germline, CDR1 SGHVS and CDR2 FNYEAQ.

The chain links TRBV6-7 to TRBJ2-3, with TRBD2 matching over 9 bases. TRBV6-7 is an open reading frame, and its role is uncertain. V trimming: 6 bases; J trimming: 2 bases; junction bases outside the gene matches: 6. This CDR3 is built from 15 residues. The chain's CDR3 is CASSSCGGDTDTQYF. The CDR3 coding sequence is TGTGCCAGCAGCTCCTGCGGGGGGGACACAGATACGCAGTATTTT.

J is TRBJ1-1 and V is TRBV7-9, with 8 bases matching TRBD1. With 5 bases clipped from V and 1 base from J, the junction kept 9 bases outside the gene matches. The CDR3 is made up of 16 amino acids. The V gene's germline CDR1 is SEHNR and CDR2 FQNEAQ (reference sequence). CDR3 sequence reads: CASSTRTGKENTEAFF. Written as DNA, the CDR3 is TGTGCCAGCAGCACCCGGACAGGGAAGGAGAACACTGAAGCTTTCTTT.

The V gene is TRBV4-1, the J gene TRBJ1-4; no definite D call. This CDR3 has 15 residues. The V and J ends lost 3 bases and 8 bases respectively, with 16 bases between them. Germline V CDR1 and CDR2: MGHRA, YSYEKL. The CDR3 region is CASSHTQSLGEKLFF. In nucleotides, the CDR3 is TGCGCCAGCAGCCACACCCAGAGCCTCGGGGAAAAACTGTTTTTT.

This rearrangement joins TRBV2 to TRBJ2-7, with unresolved D. There are 15 residues in the CDR3. Germline V gene sequence: CDR1 SNHLY, CDR2 FYNNEI. V lost 2 bases and J 0 bases, leaving 11 bases between the germline ends. The CDR3 DNA follows: TGTGCCAGCAGTGAACAGGCTGGGCCCTCCTACGAGCAGTACTTC. This sequence encodes CASSEQAGPSYEQYF.

V usage is TRBV6-5 and J usage is TRBJ2-3; maybe TRBD1 (5 bases). Germline CDR1 reads MNHEY; CDR2 reads SVGAGI. The V and J ends lost 8 bases and 2 bases respectively, with 14 bases between them. This CDR3 has 14 amino acids. CDR3 coding DNA: TGTGCCAGCGGACAAAGGACCTACACAGATACGCAGTATTTT. It codes for CASGQRTYTDTQYF.

The chain employs TRBV28 and TRBJ2-5; D may correspond to TRBD1 or TRBD2 (5 bases each). The J call may be mistaken, given a closer DNA end match to TRBJ2-7. CDR3 length: 15 residues. The germline CDR1 and CDR2 sequences are MDHEN and SYDVKM. The CDR3 DNA is TGTGCCAGCAGTTTGCCGGGGCCCGGGGCCTACGAGCAGTACTTC. This gives the protein CASSLPGPGAYEQYF.

The chain has TRBV20-1 and TRBJ1-1, with D possibly TRBD1 on 5 matching bases. CDR1 DFQATT and CDR2 SNEGSKA come from the germline V gene (reference sequence). CDR3 length: 11 amino acids. The CDR3 is CSHTGNTEAFF. CDR3 nucleotides: TGCAGCCATACAGGGAACACTGAAGCTTTCTTT.

The rearrangement links TRBV27 to TRBJ1-2, with D hard to call. V lost 5 bases and J lost 0, with 10 bases in between. Germline V gene lookup returns CDR1 MNHEY and CDR2 SMNVEV (reference sequence). The CDR3 runs to 14 residues. CDR3 sequence (DNA): TGTGCCAGCAGTCCTCCGGGAACTAACTATGGCTACACCTTC. Translating gives CASSPPGTNYGYTF.